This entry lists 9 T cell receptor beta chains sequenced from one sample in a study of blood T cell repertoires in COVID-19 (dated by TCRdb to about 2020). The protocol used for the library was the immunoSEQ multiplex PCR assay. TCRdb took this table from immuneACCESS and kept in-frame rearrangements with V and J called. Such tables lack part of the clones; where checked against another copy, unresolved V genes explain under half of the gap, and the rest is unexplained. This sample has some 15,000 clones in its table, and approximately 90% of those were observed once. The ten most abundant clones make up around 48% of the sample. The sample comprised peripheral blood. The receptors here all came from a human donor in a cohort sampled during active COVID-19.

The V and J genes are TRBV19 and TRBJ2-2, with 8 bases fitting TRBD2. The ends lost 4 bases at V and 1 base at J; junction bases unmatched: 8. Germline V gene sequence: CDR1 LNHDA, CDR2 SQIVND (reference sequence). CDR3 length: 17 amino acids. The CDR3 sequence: CASSRSAAGGNTGELFF. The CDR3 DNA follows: TGTGCCAGTAGTAGGTCCGCGGCGGGGGGGAACACCGGGGAGCTGTTTTTT.

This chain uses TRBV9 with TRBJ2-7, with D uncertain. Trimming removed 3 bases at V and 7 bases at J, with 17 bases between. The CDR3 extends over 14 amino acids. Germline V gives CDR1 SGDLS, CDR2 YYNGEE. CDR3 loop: CASSGGRRAREQYF. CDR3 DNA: TGTGCCAGCAGCGGAGGCCGCCGCGCCCGGGAGCAGTACTTC.

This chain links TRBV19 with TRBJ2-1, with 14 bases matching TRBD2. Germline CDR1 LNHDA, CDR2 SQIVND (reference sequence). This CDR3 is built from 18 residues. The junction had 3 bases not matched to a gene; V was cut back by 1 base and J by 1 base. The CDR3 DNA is TGTGCCAGTAGTATAGGACTAGCGGGGGGGTCTTCCTACAATGAGCAGTTCTTC. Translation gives CASSIGLAGGSSYNEQFF. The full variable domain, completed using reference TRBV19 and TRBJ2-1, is DGGITQSPKYLFRKEGQNVTLSCEQNLNHDAMYWYRQDPGQGLRLIYYSQIVNDFQKGDIAEGYSVSREKKESFPLTVTSAQKNPTAFYLCASSIGLAGGSSYNEQFFGPGTRLTVL.

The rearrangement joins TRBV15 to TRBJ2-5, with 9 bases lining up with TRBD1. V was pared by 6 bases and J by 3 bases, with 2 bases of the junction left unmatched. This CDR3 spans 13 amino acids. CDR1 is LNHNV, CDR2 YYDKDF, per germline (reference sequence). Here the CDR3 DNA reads TGTGCCACCAGTACAGGGGGCGAAGAGACCCAGTACTTC. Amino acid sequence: CATSTGGEETQYF.

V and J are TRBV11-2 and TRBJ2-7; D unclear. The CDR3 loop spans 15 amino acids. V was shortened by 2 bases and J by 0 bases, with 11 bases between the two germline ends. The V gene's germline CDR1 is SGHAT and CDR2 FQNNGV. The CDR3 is CASSLNPHGSYEQYF. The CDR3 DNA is TGTGCCAGCAGCTTAAATCCTCACGGCTCCTACGAGCAGTACTTC.

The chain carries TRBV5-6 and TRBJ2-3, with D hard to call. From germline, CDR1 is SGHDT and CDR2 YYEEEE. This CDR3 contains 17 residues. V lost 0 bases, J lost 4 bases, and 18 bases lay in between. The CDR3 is CASSLGSGSWWSDTQYF. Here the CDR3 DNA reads TGTGCCAGCAGCTTGGGGTCCGGGTCCTGGTGGTCAGATACGCAGTATTTT.

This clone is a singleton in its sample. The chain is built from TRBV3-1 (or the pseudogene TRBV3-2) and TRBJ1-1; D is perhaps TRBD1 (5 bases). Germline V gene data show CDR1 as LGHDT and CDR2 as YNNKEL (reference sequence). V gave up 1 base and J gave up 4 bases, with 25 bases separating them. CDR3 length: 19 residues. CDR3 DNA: TGTGCCAGCAGCCAAGCTCGAATTATCCTGACAGAGTGCGGCACTGAAGCTTTCTTT. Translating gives CASSQARIILTECGTEAFF.

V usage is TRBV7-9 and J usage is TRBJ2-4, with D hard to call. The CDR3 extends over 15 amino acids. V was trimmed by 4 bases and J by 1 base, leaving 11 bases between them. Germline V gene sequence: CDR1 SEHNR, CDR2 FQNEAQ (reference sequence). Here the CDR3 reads CASSSTILAKNIQYF. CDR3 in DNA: TGTGCCAGCAGCTCTACCATTCTGGCCAAAAACATTCAGTACTTC.

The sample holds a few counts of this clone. The CDR3 DNA reads TGTGCCAGCAGCTTAGAGAGGGACGAGCAGTACTTC. Translating gives CASSLERDEQYF. The rearrangement joins TRBV7-9 to TRBJ2-7; a possible D gene is TRBD2 (5 bases). V shed 1 base and J shed 5 bases, with 6 bases lying between them. CDR3 length equals 12 residues. CDR1 is SEHNR, CDR2 FQNEAQ, per germline (reference sequence).